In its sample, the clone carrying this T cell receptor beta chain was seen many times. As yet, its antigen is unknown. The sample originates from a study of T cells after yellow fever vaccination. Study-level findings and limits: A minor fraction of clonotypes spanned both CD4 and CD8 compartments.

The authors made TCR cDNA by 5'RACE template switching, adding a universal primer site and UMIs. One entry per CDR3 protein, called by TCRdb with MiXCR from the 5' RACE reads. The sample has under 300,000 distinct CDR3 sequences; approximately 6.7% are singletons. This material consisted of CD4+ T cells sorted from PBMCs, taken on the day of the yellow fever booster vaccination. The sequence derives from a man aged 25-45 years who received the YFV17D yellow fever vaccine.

In DNA form, the CDR3 reads TGTGCCAGCAGCTTAGACGGGGGGGGCCTTAGGGAGCAGTTCTTC. Translation: CASSLDGGGLREQFF. The rearrangement links TRBV7-2 to TRBJ2-1, with 8 bases aligning to TRBD2. Looked up from germline, CDR1 is SGHTA and CDR2 is FQGNSA. Trimming at V came to 1 base and at J to 10 bases, leaving 9 bases not matched to a gene. CDR3 length equals 15 residues.